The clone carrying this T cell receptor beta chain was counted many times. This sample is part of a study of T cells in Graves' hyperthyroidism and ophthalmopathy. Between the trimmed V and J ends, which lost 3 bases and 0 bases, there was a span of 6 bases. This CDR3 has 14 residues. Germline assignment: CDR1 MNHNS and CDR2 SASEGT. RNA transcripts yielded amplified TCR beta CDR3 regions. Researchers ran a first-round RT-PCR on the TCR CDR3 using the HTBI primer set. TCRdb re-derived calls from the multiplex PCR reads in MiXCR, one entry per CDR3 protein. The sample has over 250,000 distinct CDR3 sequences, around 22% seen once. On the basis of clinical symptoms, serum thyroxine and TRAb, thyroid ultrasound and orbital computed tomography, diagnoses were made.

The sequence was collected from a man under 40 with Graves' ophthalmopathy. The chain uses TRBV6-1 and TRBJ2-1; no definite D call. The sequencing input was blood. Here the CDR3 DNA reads TGTGCCAGCAGTGATTTCCGCTCCTACAATGAGCAGTTCTTC. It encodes CASSDFRSYNEQFF.